Presented here are 24 T cell receptor beta chains from one specimen sequenced in a study of response to subunit inactivated influenza vaccine. TCRdb fed the RT-PCR reads into MiXCR, producing one record per CDR3 protein. The table has about 650,000 distinct CDR3 sequences, about a sixth seen once. The material sequenced was PBMCs from blood, taken 12 days after vaccination. The source is a man aged 50-59 years who received an inactivated influenza vaccine.

This clonotype was seen a few times. The genes are TRBV7-6 and TRBJ2-3, with TRBD2 matching over 7 bases. J lost 2 bases, V lost 5 bases, and 10 bases had no gene match. The germline gives CDR1 SGHVS, CDR2 FNYEAQ. This CDR3 region has 16 residues. CDR3: CASSPRGDYPTDTQYF. CDR3 DNA: TGTGCCAGCAGCCCCCGAGGGGACTATCCCACAGATACGCAGTATTTT.

Many counts were recorded for this clonotype. Compared with germline, one end of the junction differs, possibly owing to a read error. The chain combines TRBV7-7 with TRBJ2-7; D possibly corresponds to TRBD2 (6 bases). CDR1 and CDR2 from the germline V gene are SSHAT and FNYEAQ (reference sequence). The CDR3 sequence is 15 residues long. The chain's CDR3 is CASSLRASEDYEQYF. CDR3 sequence (DNA): TGTGCTAGCAGCTTAAGGGCTAGCGAAGACTACGAGCAGTACTTC.

The chain recombines TRBV5-1 with TRBJ1-1; 8 bases are a match to TRBD1. The germline V gene has CDR1 SGHRS and CDR2 YFSETQ. J gave up 4 bases and V 3 bases, and 8 bases lay outside the gene matches. The CDR3 consists of 15 residues. CDR3 coding DNA: TGCGCCAGCAGCTCCCATGGACAGGGCTTCACTGAAGCTTTCTTT. Translated: CASSSHGQGFTEAFF. The full variable domain, its missing parts supplied by reference TRBV5-1 and TRBJ1-1, is KAGVTQTPRYLIKTRGQQVTLSCSPISGHRSVSWYQQTPGQGLQFLFEYFSETQRNKGNFPGRFSGRQFSNSRSEMNVSTLELGDSALYLCASSSHGQGFTEAFFGQGTRLTVV.

This clonotype was seen a handful of times. The J gene is TRBJ1-2, the V gene TRBV15; 7 bases fit TRBD1. The ends lost 4 bases at V and 8 bases at J; junction bases unmatched: 7. This CDR3 has 13 amino acids. Germline assignment: CDR1 LNHNV and CDR2 YYDKDF (reference sequence). The CDR3 loop is CATSNDREGGYTF. Here the CDR3 DNA reads TGTGCCACCAGCAACGACAGGGAGGGCGGCTACACCTTC.

The CDR3 bases are TGTGCCAGCATGGTCCAACTAGGGGATTACGAGCAGTACTTC. It yields the protein CASMVQLGDYEQYF. The rearrangement links TRBV28 to TRBJ2-7; D tentatively fits TRBD1 or TRBD2 (5 bases each). CDR3 length: 14 residues. V was cut by 7 bases and J by 4 bases, with 17 bases left in between. CDR1 is MDHEN, CDR2 SYDVKM, per germline.

The chain links TRBV7-2 to TRBJ2-7; perhaps D is TRBD1 or TRBD2 (5 bases each). The CDR3 runs to 16 residues. Germline V CDR1 and CDR2: SGHTA, FQGNSA. Trimming removed 6 bases from V and 4 bases from J, with 22 bases in between. In DNA form, the CDR3 reads TGTGCCAGCAGAAGGACGACGGCGGGCAGGGTTTACGAGCAGTACTTC. Translated: CASRRTTAGRVYEQYF.

CDR3 nucleotides: TGTGCCAGCAGCTTAGTGATGTCGACTAATGAAAAACTGTTTTTT. This gives the protein CASSLVMSTNEKLFF. The chain couples TRBV7-2 to TRBJ1-4; D uncertain. The CDR3 runs 15 residues. V was cut by 1 base and J by 2 bases, with 8 bases left in between. CDR1 SGHTA and CDR2 FQGNSA come from the germline V gene.

This clonotype has only a few counts. The gene calls are TRBV2 and TRBJ2-2; D is unclear. V dropped 7 bases and J dropped 4 bases, with 16 bases sitting between them. Per germline, CDR1 SNHLY and CDR2 FYNNEI. This CDR3 is 15 amino acids long. CDR3 amino acids: CASKGDSPTTGELFF. CDR3 sequence (DNA): TGTGCCAGCAAGGGCGACTCCCCAACCACCGGGGAGCTGTTTTTT.

The CDR3: CASSEPGWNTEAFF. DNA for the CDR3: TGTGCCAGCAGCGAACCCGGGTGGAACACTGAAGCTTTCTTT. The rearrangement links TRBV14 to TRBJ1-1; no firm D call. This CDR3 comprises 14 residues. CDR1 is SGHDN and CDR2 is FVKESK in the germline V gene. With 5 bases removed from V and 1 base from J, the gap between germline ends came to 11 bases.

The rearrangement joins TRBV2 to TRBJ2-6; unclear D gene. Germline lookup yields CDR1 SNHLY and CDR2 FYNNEI. The CDR3 covers 19 residues. Trimming cost V 7 bases and J 0 bases, with 22 bases left between them. The CDR3 sequence is CASTQVGGKGYSGANVLTF. CDR3 nucleotides: TGTGCCAGCACCCAAGTCGGCGGTAAAGGTTACTCTGGGGCCAACGTCCTGACTTTC.

V and J are TRBV2 and TRBJ2-7; TRBD1 matches 7 bases. The CDR3 contains 15 residues. Germline lookup yields CDR1 SNHLY and CDR2 FYNNEI. V gave up 5 bases and J gave up 1 base; unmatched junction bases: 8. The CDR3: CASSTSGTASYEQYF. The CDR3 bases are TGTGCCAGCAGTACCTCCGGGACAGCTTCCTACGAGCAGTACTTC.

This clonotype was counted only a few times. The chain recombines TRBV4-3 with TRBJ2-3, with D hard to call. This CDR3 is 14 amino acids long. Germline V gives CDR1 LGHNA, CDR2 YSLEER. V lost 4 bases to trimming and J lost 10 bases, with 18 bases between them. The CDR3 sequence is CASSPGIRTYAQYF. For the CDR3, the DNA is TGCGCCAGCAGCCCGGGCATACGAACATATGCGCAGTATTTT.

This chain joins TRBV10-3 and TRBJ2-3, with 10 bases identical to TRBD2. Germline V CDR1 and CDR2: ENHRY, SYGVKD. V was clipped by 6 bases and J by 0 bases; unmatched bases: 12. CDR3 length equals 18 residues. In DNA form, the CDR3 reads TGTGCCATCAGGACCGGGACTAGCGAATTTGCTAGCACAGATACGCAGTATTTT. It translates to CAIRTGTSEFASTDTQYF.

This clonotype was recorded at least ten times. CDR3 sequence reads: CASSSLGAGASDTQYF. The DNA of the CDR3 is TGCGCCAGCAGCTCCCTAGGAGCGGGGGCTTCAGATACGCAGTATTTT. The gene calls are TRBV5-1 and TRBJ2-3; TRBD2 matches at 8 bases. CDR3 length equals 16 residues. After removal of 3 bases from V and 4 bases from J, the junction contained 10 bases not matched to a gene. Germline V gene sequence: CDR1 SGHRS, CDR2 YFSETQ.

This clonotype came up a few times. The rearrangement links TRBV27 to TRBJ2-7, with D hard to call. This CDR3 contains 8 residues. V gave up 11 bases and J gave up 11 bases, with 10 bases separating them. The germline CDR1 and CDR2 sequences are MNHEY and SMNVEV (reference sequence). CDR3 in DNA: TGTGCCCCCTGGGTGGAGTACTTC. It translates to CAPWVEYF.

The J gene is TRBJ2-7, the V gene TRBV5-4; 7 bases agree with TRBD1. Germline V gene lookup returns CDR1 SGHNT and CDR2 YYREEE (reference sequence). The junction had 5 bases not matched to a gene; V was cut back by 0 bases and J by 2 bases. This CDR3 is built from 15 residues. Here the CDR3 DNA reads TGTGCCAGCAGCTTGGCCTGGGACAGCACCTACGAGCAGTACTTC. It encodes CASSLAWDSTYEQYF.

The rearrangement uses TRBV28 and TRBJ2-1; TRBD2 aligns across 11 bases. This CDR3 region has 16 residues. Germline V gene lookup returns CDR1 MDHEN and CDR2 SYDVKM. The V segment lost 3 bases and the J segment 10 bases; nucleotides outside the gene matches: 11. The CDR3 loop reads CASSFPLAGEGEEQFF. Written as DNA, the CDR3 is TGTGCCAGCAGTTTTCCACTAGCGGGAGAGGGGGAAGAGCAGTTCTTC. Full variable domain (outside the CDR3, taken from reference TRBV28 and TRBJ2-1): DVKVTQSSRYLVKRTGEKVFLECVQDMDHENMFWYRQDPGLGLRLIYFSYDVKMKEKGDIPEGYSVSREKKERFSLILESASTNQTSMYLCASSFPLAGEGEEQFFGPGTRLTVL.

V is TRBV18 and J is TRBJ1-1; D unresolved. The germline V and J ends were trimmed by 7 bases and 0 bases, with 9 bases remaining between them. The CDR3 totals 13 residues. Germline lookup yields CDR1 KGHSH and CDR2 LQKENI. The CDR3 region is CASFPGMNTEAFF. In DNA, the CDR3 is TGTGCCAGCTTTCCGGGTATGAACACTGAAGCTTTCTTT.

V gene TRBV12-3 or TRBV12-4 combines with J gene TRBJ2-1; no firm D call. The CDR3 has 17 amino acids. The germline V and J ends were trimmed by 6 bases and 1 base, with 19 bases remaining between them. The CDR3 reads CASRPHPVLLSYNEQFF. The CDR3 bases are TGTGCCAGCAGACCCCATCCAGTCTTACTTTCCTACAATGAGCAGTTCTTC.

This rearrangement joins TRBV7-9 to TRBJ2-3, with a possible D match to TRBD2 (6 bases). CDR1 and CDR2 from the germline V gene are SEHNR and FQNEAQ (reference sequence). V lost 5 bases, J lost 2 bases, and 14 bases lay in between. The CDR3 sequence is 15 residues long. CDR3 bases: TGTGCCAGCAGCCCAAGGGCTAGCGCCACAGATACGCAGTATTTT. It yields the protein CASSPRASATDTQYF.

In its sample, this clonotype was seen a few times. The chain uses TRBV20-1 and TRBJ2-5; D call uncertain. The CDR3 runs 13 residues. V dropped 1 base and J dropped 3 bases, with 9 bases sitting between them. Germline V CDR1 and CDR2: DFQATT, SNEGSKA (reference sequence). CDR3 nucleotides: TGCAGTGCTAGAGTCGGACGCGAAGAGACCCAGTACTTC. The encoded protein is CSARVGREETQYF.

This clonotype was detected only a few times. This sequence joins TRBV5-6 and TRBJ2-1; 7 bases align to TRBD2. V shed 4 bases and J 0 bases; nucleotides not matched to a gene: 7. The CDR3 has 16 amino acids. Germline loops: CDR1 SGHDT, CDR2 YYEEEE. CDR3 DNA: TGTGCCAGCAGCCGAGGGCGGACTAGCTCCTACAATGAGCAGTTCTTC. Translation gives CASSRGRTSSYNEQFF.

This clonotype was detected many times. V and J are TRBV5-1 and TRBJ2-3; D not certain. V lost 3 bases and J lost 3, with 11 bases in between. The germline V gene encodes CDR1 SGHRS and CDR2 YFSETQ. The CDR3 runs 14 residues. The DNA for the CDR3 is TGCGCCAGCAGCTCTTCCACTGGAACAGATACGCAGTATTTT. Protein product: CASSSSTGTDTQYF.

This sequence joins TRBV20-1 and TRBJ2-3, with D perhaps matching TRBD1 (6 bases). The CDR3 has 16 amino acids. Per the germline V gene, CDR1 is DFQATT and CDR2 is SNEGSKA (reference sequence). Trimming removed 0 bases at V and 1 base at J, with 14 bases between. DNA of the CDR3: TGCAGTGCTAGAGATCCAGGGGTCAGCGGCACAGATACGCAGTATTTT. Translating gives CSARDPGVSGTDTQYF.